Each of the 28 T cell receptor beta chains below was sequenced from the same sample in a study of patients and donors after allogeneic stem cell transplantation. One entry per CDR3 protein, called by TCRdb with MiXCR from the RT-PCR reads. The sample lists 190,000 or so distinct CDR3 sequences; less than 45% were seen once. Source material: blood, either unsorted or a sorted T cell fraction (not recorded which). These receptors were taken from a human donor who was either an allogeneic HSCT recipient or a stem cell or donor lymphocyte infusion donor (not recorded which). It is not recorded whose cells these are; they may come from a transplant donor.

V usage is TRBV29-1 and J usage is TRBJ1-2; 7 bases match TRBD1. The CDR3 runs to 14 residues. V gave up 2 bases and J gave up 6 bases; unmatched junction bases: 9. The V gene's germline CDR1 is SQVTM and CDR2 ANQGSEA. For the CDR3, the DNA is TGCAGCGTTGAAAGGTGGACAGGAGTCGATGGCTACACCTTC. The encoded protein is CSVERWTGVDGYTF.

This clonotype was seen only a few times. V gene TRBV7-2 combines with J gene TRBJ1-6; TRBD1 is a possible D gene (5 bases). V shed 5 bases and J shed 14 bases, with 19 bases lying between them. The V gene's germline CDR1 is SGHTA and CDR2 FQGNSA. This CDR3 is 14 amino acids long. Here the CDR3 reads CASSPTGLLMALHF. In nucleotides, the CDR3 is TGTGCCAGCAGCCCTACAGGCCTGCTGATGGCCCTCCACTTT.

The V and J genes are TRBV9 and TRBJ2-1, with D possibly TRBD1 on 6 matching bases. The CDR3 totals 16 residues. The V end lost 0 bases, the J end lost 0 bases, and 10 bases lay between the germline ends. Germline V gene data show CDR1 as SGDLS and CDR2 as YYNGEE. The CDR3 DNA follows: TGTGCCAGCAGCGTAGTAGGACAGAGCTCCTACAATGAGCAGTTCTTC. It codes for CASSVVGQSSYNEQFF.

The chain has TRBV12-3 or TRBV12-4 and TRBJ1-2; 7 bases align to TRBD1. The CDR3 totals 14 residues. J gave up 6 bases and V 6 bases, and 10 bases lay outside the gene matches. CDR3 DNA: TGTGCCAGCAGAGCCATAACAGGGGTGGATGGCTACACCTTC. Translated, it gives CASRAITGVDGYTF.

This clonotype was detected a few times. The rearrangement uses TRBV12-3 or TRBV12-4 and TRBJ2-3; D unclear. This CDR3 spans 13 amino acids. V was trimmed by 4 bases and J by 2 bases, leaving 7 bases between them. Here the CDR3 reads CASSYSDTDTQYF. In DNA form, the CDR3 reads TGTGCCAGCAGTTACTCCGACACAGATACGCAGTATTTT.

The chain is built from TRBV27 and TRBJ1-1; no firm D call. The V end lost 2 bases, the J end lost 4 bases, and 14 bases lay between the germline ends. Germline CDR1 is MNHEY and CDR2 is SMNVEV (reference sequence). The CDR3 consists of 15 residues. The CDR3, as DNA: TGTGCCAGCAGTTTACGTCGACAATTTACCACTGAAGCTTTCTTT. Translating gives CASSLRRQFTTEAFF.

This chain uses TRBV5-6 with TRBJ1-5; D is undetermined. Germline V CDR1 and CDR2: SGHDT, YYEEEE. This CDR3 spans 14 amino acids. V dropped 2 bases and J dropped 7 bases, with 13 bases sitting between them. The CDR3 DNA follows: TGTGCCAGCAGCTTTAAGGCAGGCGAGCAGCCCCAGCATTTT. This encodes CASSFKAGEQPQHF.

This chain connects TRBV27 to TRBJ1-1; D might be TRBD1 (6 bases). Germline CDR1 is MNHEY and CDR2 is SMNVEV (reference sequence). V shed 2 bases and J shed 6 bases, with 16 bases lying between them. The CDR3 is 15 amino acids. The CDR3, as DNA: TGTGCCAGCAGTTTAACAGGGAACAGGGATCCTGAAGCTTTCTTT. It yields the protein CASSLTGNRDPEAFF.

The sample holds a few counts of this clonotype. This rearrangement joins TRBV29-1 to TRBJ2-1; 8 nucleotides align to TRBD1. The trim removed 3 bases at V and 5 bases at J, leaving 9 bases unmatched. Germline V gene data show CDR1 as SQVTM and CDR2 as ANQGSEA. The CDR3 is 15 amino acids. CDR3 coding DNA: TGCAGCGTTGAGTCTGGACAGGGAACCCACAATGAGCAGTTCTTC. Amino acids: CSVESGQGTHNEQFF.

The chain couples TRBV28 to TRBJ2-7, with D perhaps matching TRBD2 (5 bases). With 4 bases removed from V and 7 bases from J, the gap between germline ends came to 17 bases. The CDR3 extends over 14 amino acids. Germline CDR1 is MDHEN and CDR2 is SYDVKM. CDR3 sequence reads: CASSSLSGGREQYF. CDR3 DNA: TGTGCCAGCAGTTCTCTAAGCGGTGGCAGGGAGCAGTACTTC. Filled out from reference TRBV28 and TRBJ2-7, the complete variable domain reads DVKVTQSSRYLVKRTGEKVFLECVQDMDHENMFWYRQDPGLGLRLIYFSYDVKMKEKGDIPEGYSVSREKKERFSLILESASTNQTSMYLCASSSLSGGREQYFGPGTRLTVT.

This clonotype was recorded a few times. This rearrangement joins TRBV5-1 to TRBJ1-1, with D maybe TRBD1 (5 bases). The CDR3 runs to 15 residues. The V gene lost 0 bases and the J gene lost 2 bases, with 11 bases spanning the gap. CDR1 is SGHRS, CDR2 YFSETQ, per germline. In DNA form, the CDR3 reads TGCGCCAGCAGCTTGGTGGTCAGGGAAAACACTGAAGCTTTCTTT. Residues: CASSLVVRENTEAFF.

CDR3 in amino acids: CAWSDQGFEAFF. CDR3 nucleotides: TGTGCCTGGAGTGACCAGGGTTTCGAAGCTTTCTTT. The V and J genes are TRBV30 and TRBJ1-1; D is possibly TRBD1 (5 bases). V was clipped by 1 base and J by 8 bases, with 11 bases between them. Germline V gene sequence: CDR1 GTSNPN, CDR2 SVGIG (reference sequence). The CDR3 is made up of 12 amino acids.

This clonotype has more than one count but fewer than ten. The rearrangement links TRBV11-2 to TRBJ2-3; D is ambiguous. Germline V gene data show CDR1 as SGHAT and CDR2 as FQNNGV. CDR3 length equals 14 residues. Trimming removed 6 bases at V and 1 base at J, with 11 bases between. In DNA form, the CDR3 reads TGTGCCAGCAGTCACCCAAAGGGCACAGATACGCAGTATTTT. Amino acids: CASSHPKGTDTQYF.

In its sample, this clonotype was seen a few times. The chain combines TRBV19 with TRBJ1-2; perhaps TRBD1 as D (5 bases). Germline-derived CDR1 and CDR2 are LNHDA and SQIVND (reference sequence). The CDR3 totals 12 residues. V was clipped by 6 bases and J by 6 bases, with 11 bases between them. The CDR3 protein is CASRNVRDGYTF. CDR3 bases: TGTGCCAGTAGGAACGTCAGGGATGGCTACACCTTC.

V and J are TRBV20-1 and TRBJ1-1; D is ambiguous. This CDR3 spans 14 amino acids. The ends were cut back, 2 bases at V and 0 bases at J, with 10 bases in the middle. Germline V gives CDR1 DFQATT, CDR2 SNEGSKA (reference sequence). The CDR3 coding sequence is TGCAGTGCTAGAACGGGGTTGATGAACACTGAAGCTTTCTTT. Its translation: CSARTGLMNTEAFF.

The V call is TRBV28, the J call TRBJ2-3, with 7 bases lining up with TRBD2. V lost 5 bases and J lost 3; bases outside the gene matches: 11. Germline-derived CDR1 and CDR2 are MDHEN and SYDVKM. The CDR3 is 16 residues long. The CDR3 nucleotides read TGTGCCAGCAGTCTCCTCGGGGCGGGAGTGACAGATACGCAGTATTTT. This sequence encodes CASSLLGAGVTDTQYF.

With respect to this clonotype: One junction end disagrees with the germline gene, perhaps due to a read error. J is TRBJ1-5 and V is TRBV12-3 or TRBV12-4; no reliable D call. The CDR3 is 16 amino acids. The DNA of the CDR3 is TGTGCCAGCGGTTTAAGACCTACGGGAAGCAATCAGCCCCAGCATTTT. This sequence encodes CASGLRPTGSNQPQHF.

This chain uses TRBV6-5 with TRBJ2-3; TRBD2 aligns across 10 bases. The junction had 9 bases not matched to a gene; V was cut back by 6 bases and J by 3 bases. CDR3 length equals 16 residues. Germline CDR1 MNHEY, CDR2 SVGAGI. In DNA, the CDR3 is TGTGCCAGCAGCACAATAGCGGGAGGACCTACAGATACGCAGTATTTT. It codes for CASSTIAGGPTDTQYF.

The rearrangement uses TRBV30 and TRBJ1-1; D remains ambiguous. Germline loops: CDR1 GTSNPN, CDR2 SVGIG (reference sequence). The CDR3 is made up of 13 amino acids. The ends were cut back, 2 bases at V and 2 bases at J, with 9 bases in the middle. The CDR3 coding sequence is TGTGCCTGGAGTAGTTTCGATAACACTGAAGCTTTCTTT. This encodes CAWSSFDNTEAFF. Based on the CDR3 plus reference TRBV30 and TRBJ1-1, the full variable domain is SQTIHQWPATLVQPVGSPLSLECTVEGTSNPNLYWYRQAAGRGLQLLFYSVGIGQISSEVPQNLSASRPQDRQFILSSKKLLLSDSGFYLCAWSSFDNTEAFFGQGTRLTVV.

The chain employs TRBV15 and TRBJ2-3, with TRBD2 matching 9 bases. Germline loops: CDR1 LNHNV, CDR2 YYDKDF (reference sequence). Unmatched junction bases numbered 9, after V lost 5 bases and J lost 6 bases. There are 15 residues in the CDR3. The CDR3 here is CATSDGTSPTDTQYF. CDR3 coding DNA: TGTGCCACCAGCGATGGGACTAGCCCCACGGATACGCAGTATTTT.

The chain carries TRBV6-5 and TRBJ2-1; tentatively, D is TRBD2 (6 bases). V was pared by 2 bases and J by 10 bases, with 9 bases between. Germline lookup yields CDR1 MNHEY and CDR2 SVGAGI. The CDR3 spans 12 residues. The CDR3 bases are TGTGCCAGCAGTTACGTGGGAGGCGAGCAGTTCTTC. Amino acids: CASSYVGGEQFF.

This chain joins TRBV3-1 and TRBJ2-7; D is perhaps TRBD2 (7 bases). Germline V gene data show CDR1 as LGHDT and CDR2 as YNNKEL (reference sequence). The CDR3 sequence is 13 residues long. Trimming stripped 2 bases from V and 6 bases from J, with 11 bases between. CDR3 nucleotide sequence: TGTGCCAGCAGCCAACCAGGGGAGGGCGAGCAGTACTTC. Amino acids: CASSQPGEGEQYF.

This chain links TRBV5-4 with TRBJ1-2; tentative D call: TRBD1 (6 bases). Deletions cut 0 bases from V and 6 bases from J, with 12 bases between. The CDR3 spans 14 residues. CDR1 is SGHNT and CDR2 is YYREEE in the germline V gene (reference sequence). The CDR3 loop is CASSLVGGADGYTF. DNA of the CDR3: TGTGCCAGCAGCTTGGTCGGGGGGGCCGATGGCTACACCTTC.

This clonotype has only a few counts. The chain recombines TRBV27 with TRBJ2-7; 7 nucleotides match TRBD1. CDR3 length: 14 amino acids. Germline V gives CDR1 MNHEY, CDR2 SMNVEV (reference sequence). Trimming at V came to 4 bases and at J to 9 bases, leaving 12 bases not matched to a gene. CDR3 protein: CASSSGTAVFVQYF. The CDR3 region has the DNA TGTGCCAGCAGTTCTGGGACAGCCGTCTTCGTGCAGTACTTC.

This clonotype was counted between two and nine times. The chain carries TRBV7-9 and TRBJ1-1; 7 bases line up with TRBD1. CDR3 length: 17 amino acids. Germline V lookup: CDR1 SEHNR, CDR2 FQNEAQ (reference sequence). With V trimmed by 3 bases and J by 0 bases, 10 bases remained unmatched. In DNA form, the CDR3 reads TGTGCCAGCAGCTTTCGTCCCGGGACAGTTTTGAACACTGAAGCTTTCTTT. Translation gives CASSFRPGTVLNTEAFF.

This clonotype was seen a handful of times. The gene calls are TRBV29-1 and TRBJ1-2, with D uncertain. The germline CDR1 and CDR2 sequences are SQVTM and ANQGSEA. The CDR3 has 15 residues. The ends were cut back, 0 bases at V and 4 bases at J, with 15 bases in the middle. In DNA form, the CDR3 reads TGCAGCGTTGAAGATCGTCAGGCAGACTTCTATGGCTACACCTTC. It encodes CSVEDRQADFYGYTF.

This clonotype has ten or more counts. This chain connects TRBV12-3 or TRBV12-4 to TRBJ1-2; 9 bases are a match to TRBD1. The CDR3 sequence is 12 residues long. Unmatched junction bases numbered 1, after V lost 5 bases and J lost 6 bases. DNA for the CDR3: TGTGCCAGCAGTACAGGGGGCGATGGCTACACCTTC. Its translation: CASSTGGDGYTF.

This chain connects TRBV12-3 or TRBV12-4 to TRBJ2-3, with TRBD2 identical over 9 bases. This CDR3 has 14 amino acids. V lost 11 bases, J lost 4 bases, and 10 bases stayed unmatched. CDR3 residues: CAVIAGVLPDTQYF. DNA for the CDR3: TGTGCCGTCATAGCGGGAGTTCTGCCAGATACGCAGTATTTT.